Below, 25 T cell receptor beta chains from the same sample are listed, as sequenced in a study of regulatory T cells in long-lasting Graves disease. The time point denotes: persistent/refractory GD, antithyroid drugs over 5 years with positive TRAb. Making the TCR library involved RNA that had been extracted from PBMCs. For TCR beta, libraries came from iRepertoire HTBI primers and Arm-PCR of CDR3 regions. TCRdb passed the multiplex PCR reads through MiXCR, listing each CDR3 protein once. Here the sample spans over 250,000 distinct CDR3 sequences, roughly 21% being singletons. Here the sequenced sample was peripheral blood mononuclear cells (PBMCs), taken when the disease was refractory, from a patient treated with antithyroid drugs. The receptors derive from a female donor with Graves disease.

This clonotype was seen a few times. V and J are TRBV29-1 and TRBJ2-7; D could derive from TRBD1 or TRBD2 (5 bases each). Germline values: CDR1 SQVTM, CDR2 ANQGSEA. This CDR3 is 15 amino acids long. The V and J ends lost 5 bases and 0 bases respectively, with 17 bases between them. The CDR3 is CSVLLPGTFSYEQYF. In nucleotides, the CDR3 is TGCAGCGTTCTCCTTCCCGGGACGTTCTCCTACGAGCAGTACTTC.

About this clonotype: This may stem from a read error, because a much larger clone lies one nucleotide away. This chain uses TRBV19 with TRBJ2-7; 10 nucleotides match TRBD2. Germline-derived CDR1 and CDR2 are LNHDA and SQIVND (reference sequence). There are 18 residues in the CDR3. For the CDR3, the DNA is TGTGCCAGTAGTTCCGGGACTAGCGAAGGACACCGGCGGGACGAGCAGTGCTTC. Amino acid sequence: CASSSGTSEGHRRDEQCF.

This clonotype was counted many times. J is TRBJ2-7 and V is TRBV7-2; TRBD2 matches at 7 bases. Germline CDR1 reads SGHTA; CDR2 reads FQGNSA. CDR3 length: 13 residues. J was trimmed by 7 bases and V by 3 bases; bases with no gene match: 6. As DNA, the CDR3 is TGTGCCAGCAGCTTGGATCCCGGGAGGGAGCAGTACTTC. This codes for CASSLDPGREQYF.

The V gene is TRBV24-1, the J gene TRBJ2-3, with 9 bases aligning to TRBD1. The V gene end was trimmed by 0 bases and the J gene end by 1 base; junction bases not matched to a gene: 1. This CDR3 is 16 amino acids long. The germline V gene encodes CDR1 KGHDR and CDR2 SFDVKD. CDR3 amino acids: CATSDLRDRGTDTQYF. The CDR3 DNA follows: TGTGCCACCAGTGATTTGAGGGACAGGGGCACAGATACGCAGTATTTT.

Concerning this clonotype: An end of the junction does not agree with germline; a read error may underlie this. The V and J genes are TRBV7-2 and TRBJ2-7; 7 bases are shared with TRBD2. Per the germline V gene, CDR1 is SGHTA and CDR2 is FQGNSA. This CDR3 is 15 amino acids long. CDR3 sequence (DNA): TGTGTCAGCAGCTGGTCTAGCGGAGGCCCTGGTGAGCAGTACTTC. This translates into CVSSWSSGGPGEQYF.

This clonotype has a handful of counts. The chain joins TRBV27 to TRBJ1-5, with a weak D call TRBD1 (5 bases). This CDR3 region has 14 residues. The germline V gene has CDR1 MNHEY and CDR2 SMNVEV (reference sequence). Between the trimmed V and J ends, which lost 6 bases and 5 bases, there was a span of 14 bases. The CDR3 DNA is TGTGCCAGCAGCACGGGGGAGACCCATCAGCCCCAGCATTTT. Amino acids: CASSTGETHQPQHF.

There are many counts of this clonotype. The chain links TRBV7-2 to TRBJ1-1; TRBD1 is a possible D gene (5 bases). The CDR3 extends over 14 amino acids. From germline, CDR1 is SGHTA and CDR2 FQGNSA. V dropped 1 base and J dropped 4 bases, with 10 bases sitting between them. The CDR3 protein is CASSLDGGGTEAFF. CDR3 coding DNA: TGTGCCAGCAGCTTAGATGGGGGGGGCACTGAAGCTTTCTTT.

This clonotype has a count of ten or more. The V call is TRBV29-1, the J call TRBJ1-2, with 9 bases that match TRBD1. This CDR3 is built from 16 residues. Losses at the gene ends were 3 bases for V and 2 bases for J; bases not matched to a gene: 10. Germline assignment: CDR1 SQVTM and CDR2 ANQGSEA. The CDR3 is CSVDRPGQGSNYGYTF. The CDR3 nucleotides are TGCAGCGTTGACCGGCCGGGACAGGGCTCGAACTATGGCTACACCTTC.

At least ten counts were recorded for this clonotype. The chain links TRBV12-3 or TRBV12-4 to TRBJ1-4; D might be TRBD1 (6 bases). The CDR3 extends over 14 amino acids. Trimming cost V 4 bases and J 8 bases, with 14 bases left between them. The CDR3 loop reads CASSWTAGWEKLFF. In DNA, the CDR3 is TGTGCCAGCAGTTGGACAGCGGGGTGGGAAAAACTGTTTTTT.

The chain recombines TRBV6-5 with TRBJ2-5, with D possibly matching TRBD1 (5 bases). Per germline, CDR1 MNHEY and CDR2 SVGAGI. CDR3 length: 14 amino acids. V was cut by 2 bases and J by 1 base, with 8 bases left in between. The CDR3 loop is CASSYQGLQETQYF. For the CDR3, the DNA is TGTGCCAGCAGTTACCAGGGCCTCCAAGAGACCCAGTACTTC.

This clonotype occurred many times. The CDR3 nucleotides are TGCAGTGTCGCGCTGACTTACAGGGATGACGGCAATCAGCCCCAGCATTTT. It specifies CSVALTYRDDGNQPQHF. This rearrangement joins TRBV20-1 to TRBJ1-5, with TRBD1 as a possible D gene (6 bases). Germline lookup yields CDR1 DFQATT and CDR2 SNEGSKA (reference sequence). The CDR3 loop spans 17 amino acids. V dropped 7 bases and J dropped 2 bases, with 24 bases sitting between them.

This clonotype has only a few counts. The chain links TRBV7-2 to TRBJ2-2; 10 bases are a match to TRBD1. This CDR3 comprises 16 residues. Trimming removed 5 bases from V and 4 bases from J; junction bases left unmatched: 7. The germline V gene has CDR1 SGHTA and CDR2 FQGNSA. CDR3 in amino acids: CASSRGTGVSTGELFF. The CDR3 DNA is TGTGCCAGCAGCAGGGGGACAGGGGTATCCACCGGGGAGCTGTTTTTT.

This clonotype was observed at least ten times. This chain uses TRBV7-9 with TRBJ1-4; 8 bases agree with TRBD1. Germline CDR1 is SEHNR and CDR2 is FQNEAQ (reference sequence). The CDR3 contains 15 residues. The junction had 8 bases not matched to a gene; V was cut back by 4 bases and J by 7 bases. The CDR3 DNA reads TGTGCCAGCAGCTCTCGAACAGGGGGAGGTGAAAAACTGTTTTTT. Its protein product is CASSSRTGGGEKLFF. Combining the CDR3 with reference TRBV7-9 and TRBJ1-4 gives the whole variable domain DTGVSQNPRHKITKRGQNVTFRCDPISEHNRLYWYRQTLGQGPEFLTYFQNEAQLEKSRLLSDRFSAERPKGSFSTLEIQRTEQGDSAMYLCASSSRTGGGEKLFFGSGTQLSVL.

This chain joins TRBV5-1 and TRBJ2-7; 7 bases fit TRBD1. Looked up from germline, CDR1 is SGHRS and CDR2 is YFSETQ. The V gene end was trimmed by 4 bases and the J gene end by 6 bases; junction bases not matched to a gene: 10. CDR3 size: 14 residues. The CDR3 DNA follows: TGCGCCAGCAGCACCCAGACAGGGTCGGTCGAGCAGTACTTC. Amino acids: CASSTQTGSVEQYF. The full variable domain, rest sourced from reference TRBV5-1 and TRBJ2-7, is KAGVTQTPRYLIKTRGQQVTLSCSPISGHRSVSWYQQTPGQGLQFLFEYFSETQRNKGNFPGRFSGRQFSNSRSEMNVSTLELGDSALYLCASSTQTGSVEQYFGPGTRLTVT.

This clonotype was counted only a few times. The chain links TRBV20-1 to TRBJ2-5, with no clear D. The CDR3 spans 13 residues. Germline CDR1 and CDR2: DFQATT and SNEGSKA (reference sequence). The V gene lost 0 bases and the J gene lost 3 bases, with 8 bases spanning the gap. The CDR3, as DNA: TGCAGTGCTAGAGATTCGGCCGAAGAGACCCAGTACTTC. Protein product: CSARDSAEETQYF.

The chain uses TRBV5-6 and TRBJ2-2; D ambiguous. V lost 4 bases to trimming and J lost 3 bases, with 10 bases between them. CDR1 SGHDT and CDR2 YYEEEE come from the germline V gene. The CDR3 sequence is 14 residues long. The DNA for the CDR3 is TGTGCCAGCAGCGTTTCCGGAGACACCGGGGAGCTGTTTTTT. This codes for CASSVSGDTGELFF.

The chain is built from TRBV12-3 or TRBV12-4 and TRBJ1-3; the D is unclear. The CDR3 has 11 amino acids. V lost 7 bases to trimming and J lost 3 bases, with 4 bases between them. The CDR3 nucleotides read TGTGCCAGCACCCTTGGAAACACCATATATTTT. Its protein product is CASTLGNTIYF.

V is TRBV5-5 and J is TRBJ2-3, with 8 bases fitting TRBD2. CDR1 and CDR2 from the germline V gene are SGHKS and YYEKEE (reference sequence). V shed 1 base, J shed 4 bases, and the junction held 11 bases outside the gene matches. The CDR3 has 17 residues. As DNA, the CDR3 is TGTGCCAGCAGCTTGACGGGAGGGCCTGAACTCGCAGATACGCAGTATTTT. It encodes CASSLTGGPELADTQYF.

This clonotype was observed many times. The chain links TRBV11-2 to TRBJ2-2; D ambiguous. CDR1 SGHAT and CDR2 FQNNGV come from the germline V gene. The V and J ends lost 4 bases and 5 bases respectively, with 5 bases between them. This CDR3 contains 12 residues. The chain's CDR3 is CASSSPTGELFF. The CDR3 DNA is TGTGCCAGCAGCTCTCCAACCGGGGAGCTGTTTTTT.

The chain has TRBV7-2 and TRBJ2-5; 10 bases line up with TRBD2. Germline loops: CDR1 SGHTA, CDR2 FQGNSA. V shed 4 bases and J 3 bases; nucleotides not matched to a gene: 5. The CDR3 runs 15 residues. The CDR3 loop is CASSWVAGGEETQYF. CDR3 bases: TGTGCCAGCAGCTGGGTAGCGGGAGGAGAAGAGACCCAGTACTTC.

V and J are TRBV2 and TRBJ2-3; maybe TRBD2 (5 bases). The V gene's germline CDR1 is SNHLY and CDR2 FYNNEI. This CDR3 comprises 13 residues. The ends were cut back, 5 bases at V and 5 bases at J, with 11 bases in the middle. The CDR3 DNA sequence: TGTGCCAGCAGTAGTCCCGCGGGAGATACGCAGTATTTT. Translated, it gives CASSSPAGDTQYF.

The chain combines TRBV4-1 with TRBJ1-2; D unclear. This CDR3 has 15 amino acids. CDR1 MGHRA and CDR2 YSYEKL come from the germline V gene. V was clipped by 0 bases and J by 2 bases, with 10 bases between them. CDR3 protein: CASSQESVGNYGYTF. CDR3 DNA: TGCGCCAGCAGCCAAGAGTCAGTGGGCAACTATGGCTACACCTTC.

CDR3 amino acids: CASSILSVHGSGANVLTF. The CDR3 DNA reads as TGTGCCAGTAGTATTCTGTCCGTTCATGGCTCTGGGGCCAACGTCCTGACTTTC. The chain is built from TRBV19 and TRBJ2-6; D remains unclear. The CDR3 covers 18 residues. CDR1 LNHDA and CDR2 SQIVND come from the germline V gene (reference sequence). Trimming cost V 3 bases and J 0 bases, with 15 bases left between them.

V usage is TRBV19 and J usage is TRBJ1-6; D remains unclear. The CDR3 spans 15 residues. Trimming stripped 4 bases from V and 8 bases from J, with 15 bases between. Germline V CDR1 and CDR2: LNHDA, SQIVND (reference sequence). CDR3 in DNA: TGTGCCAGTAGTACGGATCATTCGGGAGATTCACCCCTCCACTTT. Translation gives CASSTDHSGDSPLHF.

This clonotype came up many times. The DNA for the CDR3 is TGTGCCAGCAGTTTGGGTTGGCAAAGCAATCAGCCCCAGCATTTT. Translating it yields CASSLGWQSNQPQHF. This chain links TRBV12-3 or TRBV12-4 with TRBJ1-5, with D unclear. The CDR3 runs to 15 residues. V gave up 3 bases and J gave up 1 base, with 10 bases separating them.